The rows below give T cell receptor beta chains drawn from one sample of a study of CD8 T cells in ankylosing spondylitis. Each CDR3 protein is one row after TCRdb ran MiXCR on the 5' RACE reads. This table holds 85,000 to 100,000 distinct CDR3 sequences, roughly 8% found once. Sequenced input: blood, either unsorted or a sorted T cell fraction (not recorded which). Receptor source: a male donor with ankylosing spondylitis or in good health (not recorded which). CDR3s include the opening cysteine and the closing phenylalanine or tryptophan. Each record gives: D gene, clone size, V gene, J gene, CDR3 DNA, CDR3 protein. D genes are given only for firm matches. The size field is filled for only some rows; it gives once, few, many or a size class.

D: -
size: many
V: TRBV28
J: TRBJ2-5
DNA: TGTGCCAGCAGTCAGAGGCTTGGGGAGACCCAGTACTTC
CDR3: CASSQRLGETQYF

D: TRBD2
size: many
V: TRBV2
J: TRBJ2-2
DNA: TGTGCCAGCAGTGAATCCATATTCACTAGCGGGAGGGCCGGGGAGCTGTTTTTT
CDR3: CASSESIFTSGRAGELFF

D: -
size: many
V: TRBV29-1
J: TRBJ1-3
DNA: TGCAGCGTTGAAGATTTGCTCCTCGGGAAAAACACCATATATTTT
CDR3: CSVEDLLLGKNTIYF

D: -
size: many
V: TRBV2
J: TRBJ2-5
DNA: TGTGCCAGCAGTGGACGGGGCAGGGCAGAGACCCAGTACTTC
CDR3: CASSGRGRAETQYF

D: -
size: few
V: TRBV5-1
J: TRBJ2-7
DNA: TGCGCCAGCAGCCTGGAGGAGTTCGCGGGGGCCGACGAGCAGTACTTC
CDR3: CASSLEEFAGADEQYF

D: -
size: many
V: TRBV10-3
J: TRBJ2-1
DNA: TGTGCCATCAGTGAGTCGGAAGCTTCTAGGCAGTTCTTC
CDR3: CAISESEASRQFF

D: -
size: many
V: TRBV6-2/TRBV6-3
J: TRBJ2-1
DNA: TGTGCCACAGGCCGGGAGTCCTACAATGAGCAGTTCTTC
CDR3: CATGRESYNEQFF

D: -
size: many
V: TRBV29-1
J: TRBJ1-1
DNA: TGCAGCGTTGGGGCGGGGCAGGGTTCGAACACTGAAGCTTTCTTT
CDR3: CSVGAGQGSNTEAFF

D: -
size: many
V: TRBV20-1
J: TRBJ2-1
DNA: TGCAGTGCTACGTGGGGGAACTCCTACAATGAGCAGTTCTTC
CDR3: CSATWGNSYNEQFF

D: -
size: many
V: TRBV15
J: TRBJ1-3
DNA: TGTGCCACCAGCGGCGACAGGAGCTCTGGAAACACCATATATTTT
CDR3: CATSGDRSSGNTIYF

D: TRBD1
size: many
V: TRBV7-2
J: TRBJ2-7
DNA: TGTGCCAGCAGATTTGGGCGACAGGGTTTCTACGAGCAGTACTTC
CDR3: CASRFGRQGFYEQYF

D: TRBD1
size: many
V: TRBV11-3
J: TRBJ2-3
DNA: TGTGCCAGCAGCGTAGGACAGGCCACAGATACGCAGTATTTT
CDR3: CASSVGQATDTQYF

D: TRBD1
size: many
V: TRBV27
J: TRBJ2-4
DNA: TGTGCCAGCAGGGGGACAGGGGGGAAAAACATTCAGTACTTC
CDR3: CASRGTGGKNIQYF

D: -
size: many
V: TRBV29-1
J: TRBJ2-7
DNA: TGCAGCGTTGAGGGAAGCCACGAGCAGTACTTC
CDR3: CSVEGSHEQYF

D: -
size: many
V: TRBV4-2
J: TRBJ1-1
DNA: TGTGCCAGCAGCCAAGATGGGCAGGGTTACACTGAAGCTTTCTTT
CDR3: CASSQDGQGYTEAFF

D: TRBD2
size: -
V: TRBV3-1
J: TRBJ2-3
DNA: TGTGCCAGCAGCCTATACGTCGCGGGAGGGCCGGAAGATACGCAGTATTTT
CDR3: CASSLYVAGGPEDTQYF

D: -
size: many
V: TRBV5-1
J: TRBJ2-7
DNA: TGCGCCAGCAGCTTGGATAGAGGGAACGAGCAGTACTTC
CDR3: CASSLDRGNEQYF

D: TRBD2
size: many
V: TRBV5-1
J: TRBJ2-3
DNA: TGCGCCAGCAGAAGTGGACTAGCGGGAGAGGAGAATACGCAGTATTTT
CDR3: CASRSGLAGEENTQYF

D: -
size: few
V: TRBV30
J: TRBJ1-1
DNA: TGTGCCTGGAGTGTGGGCAGGGTGAAGGCTGAAGCTTTCTTT
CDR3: CAWSVGRVKAEAFF

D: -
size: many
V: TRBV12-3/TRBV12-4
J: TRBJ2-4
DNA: TGTGCCAGCAGTTTGGGTGGGTCTAACATTCAGTACTTC
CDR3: CASSLGGSNIQYF

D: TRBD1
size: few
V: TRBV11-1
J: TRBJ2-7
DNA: TGTGCCAGCAGCCGATCGCCGGGACAGGTGAGATCCTACGAGCAGTACTTC
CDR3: CASSRSPGQVRSYEQYF

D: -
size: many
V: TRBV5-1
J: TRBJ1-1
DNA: TGCGCCAGCAGCTCAAGGACCGCCGTGAACACTGAAGCTTTCTTT
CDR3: CASSSRTAVNTEAFF

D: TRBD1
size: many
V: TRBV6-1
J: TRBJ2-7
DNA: TGTGCCAGCAGTGACGACAGGGTAGCCTACGAGCAGTACTTC
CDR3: CASSDDRVAYEQYF

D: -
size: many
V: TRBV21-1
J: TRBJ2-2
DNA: TGTGCCAGCAAAACGTACAGGGAAAGGAACACCGGGGAGCTGTTTTTT
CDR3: CASKTYRERNTGELFF

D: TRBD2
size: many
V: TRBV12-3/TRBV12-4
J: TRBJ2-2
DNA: TGTGCCAGCAGTTTTGTCCGCGGGGGCGGGGAGCTGTTTTTT
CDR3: CASSFVRGGGELFF

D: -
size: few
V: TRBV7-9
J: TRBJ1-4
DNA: TGTGCCAGCAGCTTAGACGTTCATGAAAAACTGTTTTTT
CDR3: CASSLDVHEKLFF

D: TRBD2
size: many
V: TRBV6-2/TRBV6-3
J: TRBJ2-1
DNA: TGTGCCAGCAGTCATCTTCAGATTTATAGCGGGGGACAGTTCTTC
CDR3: CASSHLQIYSGGQFF

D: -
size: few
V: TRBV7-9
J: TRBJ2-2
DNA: TGTGCCAGCAGCTTAACAGTCGCCGGGGAGCTGTTTTTT
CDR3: CASSLTVAGELFF

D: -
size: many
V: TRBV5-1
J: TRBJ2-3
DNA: TGCGCCAGCAGCTTACAGGGAGGGGGCACAGATACGCAGTATTTT
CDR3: CASSLQGGGTDTQYF

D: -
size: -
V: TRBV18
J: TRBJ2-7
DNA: TGTGCCAGCTCAACGTCACAGGGCCCTTACGAGCAGTACTTC
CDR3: CASSTSQGPYEQYF

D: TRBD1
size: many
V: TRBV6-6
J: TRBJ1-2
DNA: TGTGCCAGCAGATTAGGACAGGACTATGGCTACACCTTC
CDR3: CASRLGQDYGYTF

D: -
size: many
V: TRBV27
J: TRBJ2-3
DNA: TGTGCCAGCAGTTCCCGGGACCCCGGCACAGATACGCAGTATTTT
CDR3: CASSSRDPGTDTQYF

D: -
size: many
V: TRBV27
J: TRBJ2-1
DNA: TGTGCCAGCCGGTGGGGAGCTGCAAACAATGAGCAGTTCTTC
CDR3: CASRWGAANNEQFF

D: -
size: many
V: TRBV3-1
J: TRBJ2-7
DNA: TGTGCCAGCAGCCCTAACTCCTACGAGCAGTACTTC
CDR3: CASSPNSYEQYF